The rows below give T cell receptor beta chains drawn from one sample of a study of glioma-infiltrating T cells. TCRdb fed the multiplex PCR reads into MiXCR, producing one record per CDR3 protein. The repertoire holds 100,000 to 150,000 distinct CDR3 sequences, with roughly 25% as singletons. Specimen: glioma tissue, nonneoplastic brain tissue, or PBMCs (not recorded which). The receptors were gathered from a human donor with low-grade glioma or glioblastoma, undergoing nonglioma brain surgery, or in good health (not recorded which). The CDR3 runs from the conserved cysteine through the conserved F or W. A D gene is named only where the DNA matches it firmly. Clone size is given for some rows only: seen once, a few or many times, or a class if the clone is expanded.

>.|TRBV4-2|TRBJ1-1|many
CASSQDVLAGHTEAFF
TGTGCCAGCAGCCAAGATGTATTGGCAGGGCACACTGAAGCTTTCTTT
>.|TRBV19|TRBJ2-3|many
CASSALGSTADTQYF
TGTGCCAGTAGTGCCCTAGGGAGTACCGCAGATACGCAGTATTTT
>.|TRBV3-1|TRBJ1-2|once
CANSPRGTGYYGYTF
TGTGCCAACAGCCCCCGCGGGACCGGTTACTATGGCTACACCTTC
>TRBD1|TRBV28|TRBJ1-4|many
CASSSPGQSNEKLFF
TGTGCCAGCAGTTCCCCGGGACAGAGTAATGAAAAACTGTTTTTT
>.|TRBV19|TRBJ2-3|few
CASSGAGAVTDTQYF
TGTGCCAGTAGTGGCGCAGGGGCTGTCACAGATACGCAGTATTTT
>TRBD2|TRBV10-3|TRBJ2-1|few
CAIRSGREGLNEQFF
TGTGCCATCCGCAGCGGGCGGGAGGGGTTAAATGAGCAGTTCTTC
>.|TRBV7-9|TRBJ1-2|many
CASSLSAGSRGYGYTF
TGTGCCAGCAGCTTATCCGCAGGAAGTAGGGGCTATGGCTACACCTTC
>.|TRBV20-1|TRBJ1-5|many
CSARDSNPEGNQPQHF
TGCAGTGCTAGAGATTCCAACCCAGAAGGGAATCAGCCCCAGCATTTT
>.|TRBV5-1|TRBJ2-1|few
CASSLEGGNEQFF
TGCGCCAGCAGCTTGGAAGGAGGCAATGAGCAGTTCTTC
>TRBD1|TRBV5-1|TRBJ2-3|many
CASRPGTVLTDTQYF
TGCGCCAGCAGACCCGGGACAGTCCTAACAGATACGCAGTATTTT
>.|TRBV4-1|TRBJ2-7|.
CASSLTVSSYEQYF
TGCGCCAGCAGCTTAACGGTTAGCTCCTACGAGCAGTACTTC
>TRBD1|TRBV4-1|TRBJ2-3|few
CASRRTGGDTQYF
TGCGCCAGCAGAAGGACAGGGGGTGATACGCAGTATTTT
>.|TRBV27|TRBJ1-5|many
CASSITAIYSNQPQHF
TGTGCCAGCAGTATCACCGCGATCTATAGCAATCAGCCCCAGCATTTT
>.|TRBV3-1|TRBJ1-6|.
CASSQDSGHNSPLHF
TGTGCCAGCAGCCAAGATTCGGGTCATAATTCACCCCTCCACTTT
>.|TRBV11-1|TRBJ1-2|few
CASSIRSNRIILTF
TGTGCCAGCAGCATTAGAAGTAACAGGATTATCCTCACCTTC
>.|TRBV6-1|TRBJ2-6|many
CASSPGLNSGANVLTF
TGTGCCAGCAGTCCTGGACTCAACTCTGGGGCCAACGTCCTGACTTTC
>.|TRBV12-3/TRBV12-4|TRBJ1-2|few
CASSPGQSYGYTF
TGTGCCAGCAGTCCCGGACAGAGCTATGGCTACACCTTC
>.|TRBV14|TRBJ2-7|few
CASSQLRSEYEQYF
TGTGCCAGCAGCCAACTCCGGAGCGAGTACGAGCAGTACTTC
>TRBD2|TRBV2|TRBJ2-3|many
CASSLAGAGTDTQYF
TGTGCCAGCAGTTTAGCGGGAGCCGGCACAGATACGCAGTATTTT
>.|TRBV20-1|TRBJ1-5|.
CSARGGRGNQPQRF
TGCAGTGCTAGGGGAGGGAGGGGAAATCAGCCCCAGCGTTTT
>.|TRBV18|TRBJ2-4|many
CASSAKDRGGGIQYF
TGTGCCAGCTCAGCCAAGGACCGAGGCGGAGGCATTCAGTACTTC
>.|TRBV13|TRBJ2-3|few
CASSPPPSTDTQYF
TGTGCCAGCAGCCCCCCCCCTAGCACAGATACGCAGTATTTT
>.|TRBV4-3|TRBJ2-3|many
CASSLAWLSTDTQYF
TGCGCCAGCAGCCTGGCGTGGCTGAGCACAGATACGCAGTATTTT
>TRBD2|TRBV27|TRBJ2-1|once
CASSYDGGELFF
TGCGCCAGCAGTTACGATGGGGGGGAGCTGTTCTTC
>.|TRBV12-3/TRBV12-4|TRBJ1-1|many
CASTADGVNTEAFF
TGTGCCAGCACCGCGGACGGTGTGAACACTGAAGCTTTCTTT
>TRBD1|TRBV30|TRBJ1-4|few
CAWSFPPGRGDEKLFF
TGTGCCTGGAGTTTTCCGCCCGGCAGGGGGGATGAAAAACTGTTTTTT
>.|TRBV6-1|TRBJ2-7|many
CASSEVGYEQYF
TGTGCCAGCAGTGAAGTCGGCTACGAGCAGTACTTC
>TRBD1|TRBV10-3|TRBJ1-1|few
CAISEDRGATEAFF
TGTGCCATCAGTGAAGACAGGGGGGCCACTGAAGCTTTCTTT
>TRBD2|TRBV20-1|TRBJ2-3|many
CSALRGWASGTGTDTQYF
TGCAGTGCTCTCAGGGGGTGGGCTAGCGGGACGGGCACAGATACGCAGTATTTT
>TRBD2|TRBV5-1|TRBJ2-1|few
CASSEGLAGVHEQFF
TGCGCCAGCAGCGAGGGACTAGCGGGAGTACATGAGCAGTTCTTC
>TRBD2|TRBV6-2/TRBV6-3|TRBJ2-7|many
CASSYEPGLAGGIIDEQYF
TGTGCCAGCAGTTACGAACCGGGACTAGCGGGAGGGATAATCGACGAGCAGTACTTC
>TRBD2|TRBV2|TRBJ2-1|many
CASIPLAGGPKVNEQFF
TGTGCCAGCATCCCCCTAGCGGGAGGGCCTAAGGTGAATGAGCAGTTCTTC
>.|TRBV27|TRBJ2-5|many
CASSLSADGETQYF
TGTGCCAGCAGTTTATCAGCGGACGGGGAGACCCAGTACTTC
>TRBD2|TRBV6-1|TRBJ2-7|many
CASSEGWGTSGYEQYF
TGTGCCAGCAGTGAAGGTTGGGGGACTAGCGGGTACGAGCAGTACTTC
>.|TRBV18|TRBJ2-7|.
CASSPQQDGTYGQCF
TGTGCCAGCTCACCACAACAGGACGGGACCTACGGGCAGTGCTTC
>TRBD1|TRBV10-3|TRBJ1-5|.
CAISQGQGTAIAGQPQHF
TGTGCCATCAGCCAGGGACAGGGGACTGCGATAGCGGGCCAGCCCCAGCATTTT
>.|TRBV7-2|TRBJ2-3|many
CASSLGSSGTDTQYF
TGTGCCAGCAGCTTGGGGTCTAGTGGCACAGATACGCAGTATTTT
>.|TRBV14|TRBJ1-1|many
CASSQEVGIGDTEAFF
TGTGCCAGCAGCCAAGAAGTGGGAATCGGGGACACTGAAGCTTTCTTT
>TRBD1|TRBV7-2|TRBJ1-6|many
CASSLQTGWDSPLHF
TGTGCCAGCAGCTTACAGACAGGGTGGGATTCACCCCTCCACTTT
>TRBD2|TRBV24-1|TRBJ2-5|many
CASSGNEETQYF
TGTGCCAGTAGCGGGAACGAAGAGACCCAGTACTTC
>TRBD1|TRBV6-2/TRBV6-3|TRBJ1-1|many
CASSYRDRGIEAFF
TGTGCCAGCAGTTACAGGGACAGGGGCATTGAAGCTTTCTTT
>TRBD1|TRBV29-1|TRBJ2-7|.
CSVGQGENDQYF
TGCAGCGTAGGACAGGGCGAGAACGATCAGTACTTC
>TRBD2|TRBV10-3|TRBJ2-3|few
CAISRGGLSTDTQYF
TGTGCCATCAGCCGGGGGGGACTGAGCACAGATACGCAGTATTTT
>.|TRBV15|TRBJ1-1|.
CATSVPSLNTEAFF
TGTGCCACCAGCGTACCTTCACTGAACACTGAAGCTTTCTTC
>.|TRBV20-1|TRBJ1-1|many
CSARDGQNTEAFF
TGCAGTGCTAGAGATGGGCAGAACACTGAAGCTTTCTTT
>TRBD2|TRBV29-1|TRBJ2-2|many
CSARIAGSNTGELFF
TGCAGCGCCCGTATAGCGGGGTCGAACACCGGGGAGCTGTTTTTT
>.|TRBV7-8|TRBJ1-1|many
CASSLGRTEAFF
TGTGCCAGCAGCCTTGGGAGGACTGAAGCTTTCTTT